These 24 T cell receptor beta chains came from one sample sequenced in a study of T-cell reconstitution after alpha-beta-depleted transplantation in children. Preparing the TCRbeta library involved the use of unique molecular identifiers. MiXCR, run by TCRdb on the PCR reads, gives a single entry per CDR3 protein. The profile shows 130,000 to 150,000 distinct CDR3 sequences, about 8.8% of them singletons. The source material was PBMCs, mostly from graft donor cells, sampled 180 days after TCRalphabeta/CD19-depleted stem cell transplant. The receptors were sampled from a female patient under 10 years old who had a stem cell transplant for congenital amegakaryocytic thrombocytopenia, so the T cells may come from the graft donor.

At least ten counts were recorded for this clonotype. CDR3 region: CASSQLQSVGLARQYF. In DNA, the CDR3 is TGCGCCAGCAGCCAGCTCCAAAGCGTGGGCCTAGCAAGGCAGTATTTT. This sequence joins TRBV4-3 and TRBJ2-3; possible D gene TRBD2, 5 bases. Germline V CDR1 and CDR2: LGHNA, YSLEER. The CDR3 spans 16 residues. V was trimmed by 3 bases and J by 11 bases, leaving 24 bases between them.

CDR3 in amino acids: CASSPAGTGNRNEQFF. For the CDR3, the DNA is TGTGCCAGCAGCCCAGCCGGGACAGGGAACCGCAATGAGCAGTTCTTC. V and J are TRBV5-6 and TRBJ2-1, with TRBD1 matching 9 bases. The V gene's germline CDR1 is SGHDT and CDR2 YYEEEE. The CDR3 consists of 16 residues. The V gene end was trimmed by 4 bases and the J gene end by 6 bases; junction bases not matched to a gene: 11.

This clonotype came up once. This CDR3 reads CATAKYKTGVYEQYF. The CDR3 DNA sequence: TGTGCCACCGCAAAATACAAGACGGGGGTCTACGAGCAGTACTTC. The chain is built from TRBV15 and TRBJ2-7, with D possibly TRBD2 on 6 matching bases. Germline V gives CDR1 LNHNV, CDR2 YYDKDF (reference sequence). This CDR3 has 15 residues. The V end lost 8 bases, the J end lost 3 bases, and 20 bases lay between the germline ends.

This clonotype was observed at least ten times. The chain joins TRBV29-1 to TRBJ2-1; 10 bases are a match to TRBD2. Germline V lookup: CDR1 SQVTM, CDR2 ANQGSEA. This CDR3 is built from 16 residues. After removal of 4 bases from V and 7 bases from J, the junction contained 13 bases not matched to a gene. The CDR3 loop reads CSVGPPGLAVGNEQFF. The DNA for the CDR3 is TGCAGCGTTGGGCCCCCAGGACTAGCGGTGGGGAATGAGCAGTTCTTC.

This clonotype was counted between two and nine times. The genes are TRBV5-1 and TRBJ1-2; weak D call: TRBD1 (5 bases). The ends were cut back, 0 bases at V and 7 bases at J, with 16 bases in the middle. CDR3 length: 15 amino acids. Germline V gives CDR1 SGHRS, CDR2 YFSETQ. The CDR3 bases are TGCGCCAGCAGCTTGGCCCAGGGTCCCACTGTTGGCTACACCTTC. Amino acids: CASSLAQGPTVGYTF.

This clonotype has a count of ten or more. The V call is TRBV7-9, the J call TRBJ2-2; no clear D. Trimming removed 1 base from V and 4 bases from J, with 7 bases in between. This CDR3 comprises 14 residues. CDR1 SEHNR and CDR2 FQNEAQ come from the germline V gene (reference sequence). CDR3 region: CASSLDLATGELFF. DNA for the CDR3: TGTGCCAGCAGCTTAGATTTAGCCACCGGGGAGCTGTTTTTT. Filled out from reference TRBV7-9 and TRBJ2-2, the complete variable domain reads DTGVSQNPRHKITKRGQNVTFRCDPISEHNRLYWYRQTLGQGPEFLTYFQNEAQLEKSRLLSDRFSAERPKGSFSTLEIQRTEQGDSAMYLCASSLDLATGELFFGEGSRLTVL.

The chain carries TRBV24-1 and TRBJ2-5, with D possibly being TRBD1 (5 bases). V lost 4 bases to trimming and J lost 5 bases, with 28 bases between them. The CDR3 extends over 19 amino acids. Germline CDR1 is KGHDR and CDR2 is SFDVKD. The chain's CDR3 is CATSEHLGRQGISRETQYF. DNA for the CDR3: TGTGCCACCAGTGAACACCTCGGGCGGCAGGGCATATCCCGGGAGACCCAGTACTTC.

This clonotype was counted between two and nine times. The genes are TRBV24-1 and TRBJ2-1; 7 bases agree with TRBD2. Germline lookup yields CDR1 KGHDR and CDR2 SFDVKD. The CDR3 totals 15 residues. After removal of 2 bases from V and 4 bases from J, the junction contained 4 bases not matched to a gene. The CDR3 bases are TGTGCCACCAGTGATTACGGGACTACGTACAATGAGCAGTTCTTC. The encoded protein is CATSDYGTTYNEQFF.

This clonotype was detected many times. V is TRBV20-1 and J is TRBJ1-1, with D tentatively TRBD1 (6 bases). Per germline, CDR1 DFQATT and CDR2 SNEGSKA (reference sequence). This CDR3 spans 14 amino acids. Trimming left V 0 bases short and J 7 bases short, with 15 bases between. The CDR3, as DNA: TGCAGTGCTAGAGATCGAGGGGGAGGGCTTGAAGCTTTCTTT. It encodes CSARDRGGGLEAFF.

This clonotype was recorded many times. J is TRBJ2-7 and V is TRBV4-3, with TRBD2 matching 9 bases. The CDR3 contains 15 residues. V lost 1 base to trimming and J lost 5 bases; unmatched junction nucleotides: 6. Per germline, CDR1 LGHNA and CDR2 YSLEER. For the CDR3, the DNA is TGCGCCAGCAGCCAAGGGTCTAGCGGGGTCCACGAGCAGTACTTC. Protein product: CASSQGSSGVHEQYF.

This clonotype was found many times. CDR3 sequence (DNA): TGCGCCAGCAGAGCGACAGGGGGCGAGGGCTACACCTTC. It encodes CASRATGGEGYTF. The genes are TRBV10-2 and TRBJ1-2; TRBD1 matches 10 bases. CDR1 WSHSY and CDR2 SAAADI come from the germline V gene. J lost 8 bases, V lost 6 bases, and 6 bases had no gene match. The CDR3 length is 13 residues.

The sample holds a few counts of this clonotype. The CDR3, as DNA: TGCAGTGCCGAACCGGGACAGGGGATCAATGAGCAGTTCTTC. This sequence encodes CSAEPGQGINEQFF. This chain joins TRBV20-1 and TRBJ2-1; 10 bases align to TRBD1. With V trimmed by 6 bases and J by 6 bases, 8 bases remained unmatched. The V gene's germline CDR1 is DFQATT and CDR2 SNEGSKA (reference sequence). CDR3 length: 14 amino acids.

This clonotype was counted at least ten times. This chain links TRBV29-1 with TRBJ2-3, with 10 bases lining up with TRBD1. Per the germline V gene, CDR1 is SQVTM and CDR2 is ANQGSEA. The CDR3 runs 13 residues. Trimming removed 1 base from V and 7 bases from J; junction bases left unmatched: 2. The CDR3 here is CSVEGQGAYTQYF. CDR3 DNA: TGCAGCGTTGAAGGACAGGGGGCATATACGCAGTATTTT.

This clonotype was recorded many times. The chain combines TRBV6-6 with TRBJ1-2, with TRBD1 matching over 7 bases. Germline V lookup: CDR1 MNHNY, CDR2 SVGAGI (reference sequence). There are 12 residues in the CDR3. V lost 6 bases to trimming and J lost 14 bases; unmatched junction nucleotides: 12. The CDR3: CASRSLEGADTF. CDR3 bases: TGTGCCAGCAGGAGCTTGGAGGGGGCAGATACCTTC.

In its sample, this clonotype ranks as medium-sized. This chain uses TRBV11-2 with TRBJ2-7, with D tentatively TRBD1 (6 bases). This CDR3 comprises 11 residues. Germline-derived CDR1 and CDR2 are SGHAT and FQNNGV. Trimming removed 8 bases from V and 4 bases from J, with 9 bases in between. CDR3 region: CASGTGYEQYF. Written as DNA, the CDR3 is TGTGCCAGCGGAACAGGGTACGAGCAGTACTTC.

This clonotype was seen repeatedly, ten times or more. The chain employs TRBV28 and TRBJ1-5; D gene unclear. The length of the CDR3 is 12 residues. Trimming pared 3 bases from V and 5 bases from J, leaving 5 bases between. In germline, CDR1 is MDHEN, CDR2 SYDVKM. CDR3 protein: CASSFFYQPQHF. CDR3 bases: TGTGCCAGCAGTTTTTTTTATCAGCCCCAGCATTTT.

There are a few counts of this clonotype. CDR3 sequence reads: CASSRYGDYEQYF. In DNA form, the CDR3 reads TGTGCCAGCAGCCGGTACGGCGACTACGAGCAGTACTTC. The chain is built from TRBV14 and TRBJ2-7; no clear D. V dropped 4 bases and J dropped 3 bases, with 10 bases sitting between them. Germline V CDR1 and CDR2: SGHDN, FVKESK. The CDR3 loop spans 13 amino acids.

This clonotype was detected a few times. The rearrangement links TRBV20-1 to TRBJ2-1, with 16 bases fitting TRBD2. V gave up 6 bases and J gave up 4 bases; unmatched junction bases: 6. This CDR3 is built from 16 residues. The germline V gene encodes CDR1 DFQATT and CDR2 SNEGSKA (reference sequence). Here the CDR3 DNA reads TGCAGTGCGACCGGGACTAGCGGGAGGGCTTACAATGAGCAGTTCTTC. Translating gives CSATGTSGRAYNEQFF.

In its sample, this clonotype was seen many times. The J gene is TRBJ2-7, the V gene TRBV14, with D tentatively TRBD1 (5 bases). There are 18 residues in the CDR3. The V end was cut by 4 bases, the J end by 6 bases, with 28 bases between. From germline, CDR1 is SGHDN and CDR2 FVKESK. This chain's CDR3 is CASSPLFLGLFSRREQYF. The CDR3 DNA reads as TGTGCCAGCAGCCCTCTGTTCCTGGGGCTTTTCTCCCGACGCGAGCAGTACTTC.

The chain uses TRBV11-2 and TRBJ2-7; D is unresolved. In germline, CDR1 is SGHAT, CDR2 FQNNGV. Trimming took off 2 bases at V and 6 bases at J, with 8 bases between the two ends. The CDR3 has 12 amino acids. The CDR3 loop is CASSLWVFEQYF. CDR3 DNA sequence: TGTGCCAGCAGCTTATGGGTATTCGAGCAGTACTTC. The whole variable domain, remainder taken from reference TRBV11-2 and TRBJ2-7, is EAGVAQSPRYKIIEKRQSVAFWCNPISGHATLYWYQQILGQGPKLLIQFQNNGVVDDSQLPKDRFSAERLKGVDSTLKIQPAKLEDSAVYLCASSLWVFEQYFGPGTRLTVT.

Only a few counts were recorded for this clonotype. V is TRBV12-3 or TRBV12-4 and J is TRBJ2-5, with D maybe TRBD2 (6 bases). V dropped 1 base and J dropped 5 bases, with 8 bases sitting between them. This CDR3 comprises 13 residues. The DNA of the CDR3 is TGTGCCAGCAGTTTAGTTCGGGGGGAGACCCAGTACTTC. This codes for CASSLVRGETQYF.

This clonotype was counted at least ten times. V gene TRBV6-5 combines with J gene TRBJ2-2; the match to TRBD2 covers 9 bases. CDR1 and CDR2 (germline): MNHEY, SVGAGI. V lost 7 bases to trimming and J lost 4 bases; unmatched junction nucleotides: 13. The CDR3 is 17 residues long. CDR3: CASTAAWRGGPTGELFF. The CDR3 nucleotides are TGTGCCAGCACGGCAGCCTGGCGGGGGGGCCCCACCGGGGAGCTGTTTTTT.

Only a few counts were recorded for this clonotype. The DNA for the CDR3 is TGTGCCAGCGTACAGGGGACTAGCGGCGATGAGCAGTTCTTC. Residues: CASVQGTSGDEQFF. The chain employs TRBV2 and TRBJ2-1; 11 nucleotides agree with TRBD2. Trimming removed 8 bases from V and 8 bases from J; junction bases left unmatched: 8. CDR1 and CDR2 from the germline V gene are SNHLY and FYNNEI. This CDR3 has 14 amino acids.

At least ten counts were recorded for this clonotype. The V and J genes are TRBV10-3 and TRBJ1-1; perhaps TRBD1 as D (5 bases). V was pared by 6 bases and J by 3 bases, with 8 bases between. Germline V CDR1 and CDR2: ENHRY, SYGVKD. The length of the CDR3 is 12 residues. The CDR3 nucleotides are TGTGCCATCAGAGGGACGGACACTGAAGCTTTCTTT. Translation gives CAIRGTDTEAFF.